This is a list of T cell receptor beta chains from one sample in a study of CD8+ T cells in alopecia areata. TCRdb's copy holds only in-frame clones and misses some; the assay was immunoSEQ multiplex PCR. The data show about 210,000 clones, about 50% seen once. Material: CD4+ T cells sorted from blood, obtained at week 4, from a patient treated with tofacitinib. The receptors originated from a human donor with alopecia areata. Each CDR3 is given with its conserved first and last residue. The order of the fields is D gene, V gene, clone size, J gene, CDR3 protein, CDR3 DNA. The D gene is left open where the match is weak. The size field is filled for only some rows; it gives once, few, many or a size class.

D gene: TRBD2; V gene: TRBV9; clone size: .; J gene: TRBJ2-5; CDR3 protein: CASSPTSGGAETQYF; CDR3 DNA: TGTGCCAGCAGTCCAACTAGCGGGGGGGCGGAGACCCAGTACTTC
D gene: .; V gene: TRBV10-3; clone size: .; J gene: TRBJ2-3; CDR3 protein: CAISTGLTSTDTQYF; CDR3 DNA: TGTGCCATCAGTACAGGACTGACTAGCACAGATACGCAGTATTTT
D gene: .; V gene: TRBV29-1; clone size: .; J gene: TRBJ2-2; CDR3 protein: CSGEGQNTGELFF; CDR3 DNA: TGCAGCGGGGAAGGGCAGAACACCGGGGAGCTGTTTTTT
D gene: .; V gene: TRBV19; clone size: .; J gene: TRBJ2-7; CDR3 protein: CASKDRTGPYEQYF; CDR3 DNA: TGTGCCAGTAAGGATAGGACGGGGCCCTACGAGCAGTACTTC
D gene: TRBD2; V gene: TRBV29-1; clone size: .; J gene: TRBJ2-5; CDR3 protein: CSVGTSGGYQETQYF; CDR3 DNA: TGCAGCGTCGGAACTAGCGGGGGGTACCAAGAGACCCAGTACTTC
D gene: TRBD1; V gene: TRBV19; clone size: few; J gene: TRBJ1-1; CDR3 protein: CASTRSGGREAFF; CDR3 DNA: TGTGCCAGTACAAGGTCAGGGGGAAGGGAAGCTTTCTTT
D gene: .; V gene: TRBV29-1; clone size: .; J gene: TRBJ2-3; CDR3 protein: CSVGPQGSGTDTQYF; CDR3 DNA: TGCAGCGTTGGTCCCCAGGGAAGTGGAACAGATACGCAGTATTTT
D gene: .; V gene: TRBV11-2; clone size: .; J gene: TRBJ1-5; CDR3 protein: CASSPGMGQPQHF; CDR3 DNA: TGTGCCAGCAGCCCAGGGATGGGACAGCCCCAGCATTTT
D gene: .; V gene: TRBV7-6; clone size: .; J gene: TRBJ1-2; CDR3 protein: CASSLDPTGGGYGYTF; CDR3 DNA: TGTGCCAGCAGCTTAGATCCCACCGGTGGTGGCTATGGCTACACCTTC
D gene: TRBD2; V gene: TRBV6-6; clone size: .; J gene: TRBJ2-5; CDR3 protein: CASSAMIAGGETQYF; CDR3 DNA: TGTGCCAGCAGTGCCATGATAGCGGGCGGGGAGACCCAGTACTTC
D gene: .; V gene: TRBV5-1; clone size: few; J gene: TRBJ1-1; CDR3 protein: CASSPQVRGNTEAFF; CDR3 DNA: TGCGCCAGCAGCCCTCAGGTCCGGGGGAACACTGAAGCTTTCTTT
D gene: .; V gene: TRBV9; clone size: .; J gene: TRBJ1-1; CDR3 protein: CASSVGPKGGITEAFF; CDR3 DNA: TGTGCCAGCAGCGTTGGACCGAAGGGAGGCATCACTGAAGCTTTCTTT
D gene: TRBD1; V gene: TRBV10-3; clone size: .; J gene: TRBJ1-2; CDR3 protein: CAIRGDSEGYTF; CDR3 DNA: TGTGCCATCAGGGGGGACAGTGAAGGCTACACCTTC
D gene: .; V gene: TRBV29-1; clone size: .; J gene: TRBJ1-2; CDR3 protein: CSVRQEAFYGYTF; CDR3 DNA: TGCAGCGTTCGACAGGAAGCTTTTTATGGCTACACCTTC
D gene: TRBD2; V gene: TRBV7-2; clone size: few; J gene: TRBJ2-7; CDR3 protein: CASSSPGLAVYEQYF; CDR3 DNA: TGTGCCAGCAGCTCTCCGGGACTAGCGGTTTACGAGCAGTACTTC
D gene: TRBD1; V gene: TRBV7-6; clone size: once; J gene: TRBJ2-6; CDR3 protein: CASSPYPGTGIRYSGANVLTF; CDR3 DNA: TGTGCCAGCAGCCCCTACCCGGGGACAGGAATACGCTACTCTGGGGCCAACGTCCTGACTTTC
D gene: .; V gene: TRBV29-1; clone size: few; J gene: TRBJ1-1; CDR3 protein: CSVEDLRGRVAFF; CDR3 DNA: TGCAGCGTTGAAGATCTTAGGGGTCGAGTAGCTTTCTTT
D gene: TRBD2; V gene: TRBV7-8; clone size: .; J gene: TRBJ2-3; CDR3 protein: CASSLEALAGTDTQYF; CDR3 DNA: TGTGCCAGCAGCTTAGAGGCACTAGCGGGGACAGATACGCAGTATTTT
D gene: TRBD2; V gene: TRBV15; clone size: .; J gene: TRBJ2-1; CDR3 protein: CATSGRDYYNEQFF; CDR3 DNA: TGTGCCACCAGCGGTCGGGACTATTACAATGAGCAGTTCTTC
D gene: .; V gene: TRBV28; clone size: few; J gene: TRBJ2-7; CDR3 protein: CASSTIPYEQYF; CDR3 DNA: TGTGCCAGCAGCACCATTCCCTACGAGCAGTACTTC
D gene: .; V gene: TRBV2; clone size: once; J gene: TRBJ1-6; CDR3 protein: CASSEGQANSPLHF; CDR3 DNA: TGTGCCAGCAGTGAGGGACAAGCAAATTCACCCCTCCACTTT
D gene: .; V gene: TRBV29-1; clone size: few; J gene: TRBJ2-3; CDR3 protein: CSVPRRDTQYF; CDR3 DNA: TGCAGCGTCCCCCGGAGAGATACGCAGTATTTT
D gene: TRBD1; V gene: TRBV30; clone size: many; J gene: TRBJ1-6; CDR3 protein: CAWSRDRVNSPLHF; CDR3 DNA: TGTGCCTGGAGCCGGGACAGGGTGAATTCACCCCTCCACTTT
D gene: .; V gene: TRBV29-1; clone size: .; J gene: TRBJ1-1; CDR3 protein: CSVEDRGMGTNTEAFF; CDR3 DNA: TGCAGCGTTGAAGATCGCGGCATGGGCACGAACACTGAAGCTTTCTTT
D gene: .; V gene: TRBV12-5; clone size: many; J gene: TRBJ2-5; CDR3 protein: CASGLDTGPGETQYF; CDR3 DNA: TGTGCTAGTGGTTTGGATACCGGGCCGGGGGAGACCCAGTACTTC
D gene: .; V gene: TRBV5-1; clone size: .; J gene: TRBJ2-3; CDR3 protein: CASSSIGGDTDTQYF; CDR3 DNA: TGCGCCAGCAGCTCTATAGGAGGGGACACAGATACGCAGTATTTT
D gene: .; V gene: TRBV29-1; clone size: .; J gene: TRBJ1-2; CDR3 protein: CSVDSGAGGYTF; CDR3 DNA: TGCAGCGTTGATAGCGGGGCTGGTGGCTACACCTTC
D gene: TRBD1; V gene: TRBV18; clone size: .; J gene: TRBJ2-3; CDR3 protein: CASSPRITGGSTDTQYF; CDR3 DNA: TGTGCCAGCTCACCACGGATAACAGGGGGTAGCACAGATACGCAGTATTTT
D gene: .; V gene: TRBV4-2; clone size: .; J gene: TRBJ1-2; CDR3 protein: CASSQEQATAYGYTF; CDR3 DNA: TGTGCCAGCAGCCAAGAACAGGCTACTGCGTATGGCTACACCTTC
D gene: .; V gene: TRBV4-3; clone size: .; J gene: TRBJ2-6; CDR3 protein: CASSQDGAGSGANVLTF; CDR3 DNA: TGCGCCAGCAGCCAAGATGGGGCGGGCTCTGGGGCCAACGTCCTGACTTTC
D gene: .; V gene: TRBV5-1; clone size: .; J gene: TRBJ2-7; CDR3 protein: CASSLAFGTPPYEQYF; CDR3 DNA: TGCGCCAGCAGCTTGGCCTTCGGGACTCCTCCCTACGAGCAGTACTTC
D gene: TRBD1; V gene: TRBV7-3; clone size: .; J gene: TRBJ1-6; CDR3 protein: CASSRDRLNSPLHF; CDR3 DNA: TGTGCCAGCAGCCGGGACAGGTTGAATTCACCCCTCCACTTT
D gene: .; V gene: TRBV5-1; clone size: few; J gene: TRBJ2-7; CDR3 protein: CASSLTQTYEQYF; CDR3 DNA: TGCGCCAGCAGCTTAACCCAAACCTACGAGCAGTACTTC
D gene: .; V gene: TRBV5-1; clone size: few; J gene: TRBJ2-1; CDR3 protein: CASSTQVGSYNEQFF; CDR3 DNA: TGCGCCAGCAGCACACAGGTCGGGTCCTACAATGAGCAGTTCTTC
D gene: TRBD1; V gene: TRBV2; clone size: .; J gene: TRBJ2-2; CDR3 protein: CASSRDRGGGELFF; CDR3 DNA: TGTGCCAGCAGCCGGGACAGGGGCGGCGGGGAGCTGTTTTTT
D gene: .; V gene: TRBV2; clone size: .; J gene: TRBJ2-3; CDR3 protein: CASSEVGLGTDTQYF; CDR3 DNA: TGTGCCAGCAGTGAAGTAGGGCTGGGCACAGATACGCAGTATTTT
D gene: .; V gene: TRBV29-1; clone size: few; J gene: TRBJ2-3; CDR3 protein: CSVESRGLADTQYF; CDR3 DNA: TGCAGCGTTGAGTCGCGGGGATTAGCAGATACGCAGTATTTT
D gene: .; V gene: TRBV6-5; clone size: many; J gene: TRBJ2-3; CDR3 protein: CASSWAQDTDTQYF; CDR3 DNA: TGTGCCAGCAGCTGGGCGCAGGACACAGATACGCAGTATTTT
D gene: .; V gene: TRBV29-1; clone size: .; J gene: TRBJ1-5; CDR3 protein: CSVEDGGQPQHF; CDR3 DNA: TGCAGCGTTGAAGATGGGGGCCAGCCCCAGCATTTT
D gene: .; V gene: TRBV6-6; clone size: .; J gene: TRBJ1-6; CDR3 protein: CASSSAVSEDNSPLHF; CDR3 DNA: TGTGCCAGCAGTTCGGCTGTAAGTGAGGATAATTCACCCCTCCACTTT
D gene: .; V gene: TRBV29-1; clone size: .; J gene: TRBJ2-2; CDR3 protein: CSVVARAGELFF; CDR3 DNA: TGCAGCGTTGTCGCCAGGGCCGGGGAGCTGTTTTTT
D gene: .; V gene: TRBV23-1; clone size: .; J gene: TRBJ2-7; CDR3 protein: CASTRGRDNYEQYF; CDR3 DNA: TGCGCCAGCACCCGGGGGAGGGACAACTACGAGCAGTACTTC
D gene: .; V gene: TRBV11-2; clone size: .; J gene: TRBJ1-4; CDR3 protein: CASSQTGEKLFF; CDR3 DNA: TGTGCCAGCAGCCAAACAGGGGAAAAACTGTTTTTT
D gene: .; V gene: TRBV6-4; clone size: few; J gene: TRBJ2-3; CDR3 protein: CASIDGSMGTDTQYF; CDR3 DNA: TGTGCCAGCATCGACGGATCCATGGGGACAGATACGCAGTATTTT
D gene: .; V gene: TRBV29-1; clone size: .; J gene: TRBJ1-2; CDR3 protein: CSVQEQRNYGYTF; CDR3 DNA: TGCAGCGTCCAGGAACAGAGGAACTATGGCTACACCTTC
D gene: .; V gene: TRBV25-1; clone size: .; J gene: TRBJ2-7; CDR3 protein: CASSAGARRGPFGVEQYF; CDR3 DNA: TGTGCCAGCAGTGCTGGAGCGAGGAGAGGACCTTTCGGAGTCGAGCAGTACTTC
D gene: .; V gene: TRBV5-1; clone size: .; J gene: TRBJ2-3; CDR3 protein: CASSLGTDLWTDTQYF; CDR3 DNA: TGCGCCAGCAGCTTGGGGACAGACCTTTGGACAGATACGCAGTATTTT
D gene: .; V gene: TRBV30; clone size: .; J gene: TRBJ2-6; CDR3 protein: CAWSSGANVLTF; CDR3 DNA: TGTGCCTGGAGCTCTGGGGCCAACGTCCTGACTTTC
D gene: .; V gene: TRBV6-1; clone size: .; J gene: TRBJ2-7; CDR3 protein: CASTQGPWDEQYF; CDR3 DNA: TGTGCCAGCACCCAGGGCCCCTGGGACGAGCAGTACTTC
D gene: .; V gene: TRBV20-1; clone size: .; J gene: TRBJ2-3; CDR3 protein: CSARITDTQYF; CDR3 DNA: TGCAGTGCTAGAATTACAGATACGCAGTATTTT
D gene: .; V gene: TRBV5-4; clone size: .; J gene: TRBJ1-1; CDR3 protein: CASSVGAPKSTEAFF; CDR3 DNA: TGTGCCAGCAGCGTTGGAGCCCCCAAGTCCACTGAAGCTTTCTTT
D gene: .; V gene: TRBV6-6; clone size: .; J gene: TRBJ2-1; CDR3 protein: CASSDNRIRHNEQFF; CDR3 DNA: TGTGCCAGCAGTGACAACAGGATACGACACAATGAGCAGTTCTTC
D gene: .; V gene: TRBV9; clone size: .; J gene: TRBJ1-6; CDR3 protein: CASSPGGTRSTAPLHF; CDR3 DNA: TGTGCCAGCAGCCCGGGGGGGACCCGGTCGACAGCACCCCTCCACTTT
D gene: .; V gene: TRBV11-2; clone size: .; J gene: TRBJ1-1; CDR3 protein: CASSPGVGEAFF; CDR3 DNA: TGTGCCAGCAGCCCCGGAGTGGGGGAAGCTTTCTTT
D gene: .; V gene: TRBV30; clone size: .; J gene: TRBJ2-5; CDR3 protein: CAWRAGEETQYF; CDR3 DNA: TGTGCCTGGCGCGCGGGTGAAGAGACCCAGTACTTC
D gene: TRBD1; V gene: TRBV29-1; clone size: few; J gene: TRBJ1-2; CDR3 protein: CSVEQGVSGYTF; CDR3 DNA: TGCAGCGTTGAGCAGGGGGTGAGTGGCTACACCTTC